These 14 T cell receptor beta chains originate from one sample sequenced in a study of blood T cell repertoires in COVID-19 (dated by TCRdb to 2020 to 2021). The protocol used for the library was the immunoSEQ multiplex PCR assay. TCRdb mirrors the immuneACCESS table, restricted to in-frame sequences. Some clones are absent from its copies; in checked studies, under half trace to an unresolved V gene, and the reason for the others is unknown. Present in this sample are tens of thousands of clones, 85% to 90% of which were seen just once. Around 2.6% of the sample comes from the top ten. Sequencing was carried out using peripheral blood. The receptor set was obtained from a human donor in a cohort sampled during active COVID-19.

The chain is built from TRBV6-6 and TRBJ2-7; 9 positions agree with TRBD1. This CDR3 spans 14 amino acids. V trimming: 5 bases; J trimming: 5 bases; junction bases outside the gene matches: 7. Germline V CDR1 and CDR2: MNHNY, SVGAGI (reference sequence). DNA for the CDR3: TGTGCCAGCAGTACCGGACAGGGGTTCCACGAGCAGTACTTC. It encodes CASSTGQGFHEQYF.

V is TRBV27 and J is TRBJ2-1; 8 nucleotides match TRBD2. V lost 10 bases to trimming and J lost 4 bases; unmatched junction nucleotides: 21. From germline, CDR1 is MNHEY and CDR2 SMNVEV (reference sequence). The length of the CDR3 is 18 residues. As DNA, the CDR3 is TGTGCCACTTACTCGAAGGGGATAGCGGGACTAATATACAATGAGCAGTTCTTC. This codes for CATYSKGIAGLIYNEQFF.

The gene calls are TRBV30 and TRBJ2-7, with 12 nucleotides matching TRBD2. The ends lost 2 bases at V and 7 bases at J; junction bases unmatched: 18. The CDR3 is made up of 18 amino acids. Germline V gene sequence: CDR1 GTSNPN, CDR2 SVGIG (reference sequence). CDR3 nucleotides: TGTGCCTGGAGTTCCGGGACTAGCGGGTTCTGGTCACGGGGGGAGCAGTACTTC. Amino acid sequence: CAWSSGTSGFWSRGEQYF.

V usage is TRBV19 and J usage is TRBJ2-7; D remains ambiguous. CDR3 size: 14 residues. Trimming took off 3 bases at V and 0 bases at J, with 9 bases between the two ends. CDR1 LNHDA and CDR2 SQIVND come from the germline V gene (reference sequence). The CDR3 loop reads CASSMRGYSYEQYF. For the CDR3, the DNA is TGTGCCAGTAGTATGAGAGGATACTCCTACGAGCAGTACTTC. The full variable domain, its missing parts supplied by reference TRBV19 and TRBJ2-7, is DGGITQSPKYLFRKEGQNVTLSCEQNLNHDAMYWYRQDPGQGLRLIYYSQIVNDFQKGDIAEGYSVSREKKESFPLTVTSAQKNPTAFYLCASSMRGYSYEQYFGPGTRLTVT.

V and J are TRBV15 and TRBJ2-2; 11 positions match TRBD2. Germline-derived CDR1 and CDR2 are LNHNV and YYDKDF (reference sequence). With 3 bases clipped from V and 2 bases from J, the junction kept 5 bases outside the gene matches. The CDR3 contains 17 residues. The CDR3 here is CATSRRSGGGNTGELFF. CDR3 nucleotide sequence: TGTGCCACCAGCAGGCGTAGCGGGGGGGGAAACACCGGGGAGCTGTTTTTT. The whole variable domain, remainder taken from reference TRBV15 and TRBJ2-2, is DAMVIQNPRYQVTQFGKPVTLSCSQTLNHNVMYWYQQKSSQAPKLLFHYYDKDFNNEADTPDNFQSRRPNTSFCFLDIRSPGLGDTAMYLCATSRRSGGGNTGELFFGEGSRLTVL.

V usage is TRBV2 and J usage is TRBJ2-2; D is uncertain. This CDR3 contains 14 residues. V shed 2 bases and J shed 4 bases, with 8 bases lying between them. The germline V gene has CDR1 SNHLY and CDR2 FYNNEI. CDR3 amino acids: CASSERAFTGELFF. The CDR3 region has the DNA TGTGCCAGCAGTGAACGCGCCTTCACCGGGGAGCTGTTTTTT. Together with reference TRBV2 and TRBJ2-2, the CDR3 gives the full variable domain: EPEVTQTPSHQVTQMGQEVILRCVPISNHLYFYWYRQILGQKVEFLVSFYNNEISEKSEIFDDQFSVERPDGSNFTLKIRSTKLEDSAMYFCASSERAFTGELFFGEGSRLTVL.

The J gene is TRBJ1-1, the V gene TRBV6-5; perhaps TRBD1 as D (6 bases). From germline, CDR1 is MNHEY and CDR2 SVGAGI. Trimming left V 4 bases short and J 0 bases short, with 9 bases between. This CDR3 region has 14 residues. CDR3: CASSFRGVNTEAFF. The DNA of the CDR3 is TGTGCCAGCAGTTTCAGGGGCGTGAACACTGAAGCTTTCTTT.

The chain links TRBV9 to TRBJ2-1, with D perhaps TRBD1 (6 bases). This CDR3 is built from 17 residues. V gave up 3 bases and J gave up 0 bases, with 16 bases separating them. Germline assignment: CDR1 SGDLS and CDR2 YYNGEE. In DNA, the CDR3 is TGTGCCAGCAGCGAGGGGGTAGCGCCGAGCTCCTACAATGAGCAGTTCTTC. Amino acids: CASSEGVAPSSYNEQFF.

V is TRBV29-1 and J is TRBJ1-2, with D maybe TRBD1 (6 bases). The V and J ends lost 6 bases and 4 bases respectively, with 21 bases between them. This CDR3 spans 15 amino acids. Germline V lookup: CDR1 SQVTM, CDR2 ANQGSEA. CDR3 nucleotides: TGCAGCGTCCCCCGGGGGGCAGGGAAGGGCTATGGCTACACCTTC. This codes for CSVPRGAGKGYGYTF. Full variable domain (rest looked up from reference TRBV29-1 and TRBJ1-2): SAVISQKPSRDICQRGTSLTIQCQVDSQVTMMFWYRQQPGQSLTLIATANQGSEATYESGFVIDKFPISRPNLTFSTLTVSNMSPEDSSIYLCSVPRGAGKGYGYTFGSGTRLTVV.

This chain links TRBV14 with TRBJ2-3; the D gene is possibly TRBD1 (6 bases). Germline V CDR1 and CDR2: SGHDN, FVKESK. This CDR3 spans 15 amino acids. Between the trimmed V and J ends, which lost 3 bases and 2 bases, there was a span of 12 bases. The chain's CDR3 is CASSQWGLDTDTQYF. CDR3 in DNA: TGTGCCAGCAGCCAGTGGGGGCTTGACACAGATACGCAGTATTTT.

This chain connects TRBV7-2 to TRBJ2-1, with a weak D call TRBD1 (6 bases). V was clipped by 4 bases and J by 8 bases, with 12 bases between them. Germline-derived CDR1 and CDR2 are SGHTA and FQGNSA. The CDR3 is made up of 13 amino acids. CDR3 amino acids: CASSSVKGDEQFF. Written as DNA, the CDR3 is TGTGCCAGCAGCTCTGTGAAGGGGGATGAGCAGTTCTTC.

The chain carries TRBV28 and TRBJ2-3; 9 bases align to TRBD2. Germline values: CDR1 MDHEN, CDR2 SYDVKM. There are 15 residues in the CDR3. Trimming took 4 bases from V and 4 from J; bases not matched to a gene: 6. DNA of the CDR3: TGTGCCAGCAGTTGGGGAGCGGGAGGTCCAGATACGCAGTATTTT. It yields the protein CASSWGAGGPDTQYF.

The CDR3 loop is CARTGQVANTGELFF. Written as DNA, the CDR3 is TGTGCCAGAACAGGACAGGTAGCGAACACCGGGGAGCTGTTTTTT. The V gene is TRBV7-9, the J gene TRBJ2-2; TRBD1 matches 7 bases. CDR1 SEHNR and CDR2 FQNEAQ come from the germline V gene (reference sequence). The CDR3 sequence is 15 residues long. Trimming took 9 bases from V and 0 from J; bases not matched to a gene: 7.

This clone came up a few times. The rearrangement joins TRBV19 to TRBJ1-1, with 9 positions matching TRBD1. The V and J ends lost 5 bases and 0 bases, in that order; junction bases with no gene match: 4. The germline gives CDR1 LNHDA, CDR2 SQIVND (reference sequence). This CDR3 contains 15 residues. CDR3 sequence (DNA): TGTGCCAGTAGTCGGGACAGGGCCATGAACACTGAAGCTTTCTTT. Its protein product is CASSRDRAMNTEAFF.